This record looks at one TCR beta chain sequence and its context. No antigen is known for it. The CDR3 extends over 11 amino acids. The V gene lost 3 bases and the J gene lost 8 bases, with 7 bases spanning the gap. The entry originates in a study of post-analysis software for immune sequencing data. Study results and caveats: Patients carried five TRBV segments more frequently than controls did, and TRBV5-6, TRBV5-1 and TRBV20-1 were among them.

Tagging with unique molecular identifiers was a feature of the TCR beta cDNA libraries. TCRdb recomputed calls from the PCR reads with MiXCR, one row per CDR3 protein. The data show approximately 730,000 distinct CDR3 sequences, with under 60% seen just once and over 4.5% held by the top ten. Sequencing was done on a sample of blood. The V gene is TRBV12-3 or TRBV12-4, the J gene TRBJ1-2; no clear D. The sequence was collected from a girl under 18 with multiple sclerosis. CDR3 nucleotides: TGTGCCAGCAGTTTTACGGGGGGCTACACCTTC. Its translation is CASSFTGGYTF.